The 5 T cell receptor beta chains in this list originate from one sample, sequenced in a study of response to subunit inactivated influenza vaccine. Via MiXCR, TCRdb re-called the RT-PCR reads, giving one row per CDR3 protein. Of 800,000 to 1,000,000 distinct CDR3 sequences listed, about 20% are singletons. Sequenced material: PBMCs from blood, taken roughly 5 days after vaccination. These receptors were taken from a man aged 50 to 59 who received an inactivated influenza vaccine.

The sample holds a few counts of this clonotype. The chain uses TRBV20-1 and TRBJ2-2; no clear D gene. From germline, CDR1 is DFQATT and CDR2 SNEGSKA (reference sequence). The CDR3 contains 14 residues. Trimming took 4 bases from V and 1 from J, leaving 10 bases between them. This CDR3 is CSAKRWLNTGELFF. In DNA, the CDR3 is TGCAGTGCTAAAAGGTGGCTGAACACCGGGGAGCTGTTTTTT.

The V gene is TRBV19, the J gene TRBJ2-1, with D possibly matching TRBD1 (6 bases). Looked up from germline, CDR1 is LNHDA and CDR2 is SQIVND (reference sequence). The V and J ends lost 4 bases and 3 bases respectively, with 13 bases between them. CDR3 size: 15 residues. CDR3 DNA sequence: TGTGCCAGTAGTAAGGAGACAGGTAACTACAATGAGCAGTTCTTC. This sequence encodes CASSKETGNYNEQFF. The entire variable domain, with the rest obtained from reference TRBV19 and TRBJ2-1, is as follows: DGGITQSPKYLFRKEGQNVTLSCEQNLNHDAMYWYRQDPGQGLRLIYYSQIVNDFQKGDIAEGYSVSREKKESFPLTVTSAQKNPTAFYLCASSKETGNYNEQFFGPGTRLTVL.

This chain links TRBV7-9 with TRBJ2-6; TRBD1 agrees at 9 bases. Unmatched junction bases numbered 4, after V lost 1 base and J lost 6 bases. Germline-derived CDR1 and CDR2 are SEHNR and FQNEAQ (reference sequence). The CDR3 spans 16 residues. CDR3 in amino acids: CASSLVQGAVANVLTF. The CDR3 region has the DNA TGTGCCAGCAGCTTAGTACAGGGGGCTGTGGCCAACGTCCTGACTTTC.

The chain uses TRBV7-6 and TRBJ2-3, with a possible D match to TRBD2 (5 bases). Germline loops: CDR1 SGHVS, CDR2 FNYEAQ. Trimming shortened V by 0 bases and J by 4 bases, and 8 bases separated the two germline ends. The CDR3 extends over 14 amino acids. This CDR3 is CASSLAGLSDTQYF. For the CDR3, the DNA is TGTGCCAGCAGCTTAGCCGGACTGTCAGATACGCAGTATTTT.

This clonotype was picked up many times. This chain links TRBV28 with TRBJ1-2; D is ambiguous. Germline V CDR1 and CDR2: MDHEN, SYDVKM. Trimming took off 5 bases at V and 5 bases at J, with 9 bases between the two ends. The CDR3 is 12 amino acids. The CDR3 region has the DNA TGTGCCAGCAGTAAAATCCTTTATGGCTACACCTTC. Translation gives CASSKILYGYTF.